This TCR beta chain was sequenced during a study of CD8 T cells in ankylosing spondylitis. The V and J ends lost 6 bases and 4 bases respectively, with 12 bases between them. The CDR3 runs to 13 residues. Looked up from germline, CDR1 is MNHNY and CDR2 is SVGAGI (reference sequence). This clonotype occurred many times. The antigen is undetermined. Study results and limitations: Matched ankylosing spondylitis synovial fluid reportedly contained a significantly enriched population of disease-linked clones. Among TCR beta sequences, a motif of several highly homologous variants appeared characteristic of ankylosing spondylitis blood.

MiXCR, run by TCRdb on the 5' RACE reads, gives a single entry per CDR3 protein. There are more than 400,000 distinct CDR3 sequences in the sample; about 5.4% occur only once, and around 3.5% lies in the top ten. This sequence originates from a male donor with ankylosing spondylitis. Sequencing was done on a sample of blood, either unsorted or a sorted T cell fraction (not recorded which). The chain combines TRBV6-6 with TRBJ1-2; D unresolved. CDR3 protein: CASSRGLGYGYTF. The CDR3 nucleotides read TGTGCCAGCAGCCGAGGGTTGGGCTATGGCTACACCTTC.